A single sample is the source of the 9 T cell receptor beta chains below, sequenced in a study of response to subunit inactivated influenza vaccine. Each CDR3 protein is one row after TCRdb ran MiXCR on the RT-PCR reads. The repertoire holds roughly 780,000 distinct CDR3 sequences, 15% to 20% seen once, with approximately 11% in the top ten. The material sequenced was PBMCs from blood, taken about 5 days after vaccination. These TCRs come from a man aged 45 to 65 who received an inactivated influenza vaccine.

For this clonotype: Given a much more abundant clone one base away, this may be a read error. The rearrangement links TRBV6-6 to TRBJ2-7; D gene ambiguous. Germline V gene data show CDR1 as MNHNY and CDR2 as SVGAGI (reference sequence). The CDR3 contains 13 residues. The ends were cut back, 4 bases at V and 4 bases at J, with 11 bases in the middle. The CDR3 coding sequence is TGTGCCAGCAGTTCCCATGCCCTGTACGAGCAGTACTTC. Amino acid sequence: CASSSHALYEQYF.

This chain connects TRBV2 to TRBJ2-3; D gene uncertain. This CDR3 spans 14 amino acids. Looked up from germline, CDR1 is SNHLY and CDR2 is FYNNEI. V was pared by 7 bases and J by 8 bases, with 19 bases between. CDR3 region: CASTLLGLSATQYF. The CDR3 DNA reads TGTGCCAGCACGCTTCTCGGTTTGTCTGCTACGCAGTATTTT.

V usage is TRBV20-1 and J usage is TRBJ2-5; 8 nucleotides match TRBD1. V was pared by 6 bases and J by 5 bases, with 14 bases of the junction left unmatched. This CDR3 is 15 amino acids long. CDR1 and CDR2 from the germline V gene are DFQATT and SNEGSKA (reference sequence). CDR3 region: CSATLPTTGVETQYF. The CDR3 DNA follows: TGCAGTGCCACCTTGCCCACGACAGGGGTGGAGACCCAGTACTTC.

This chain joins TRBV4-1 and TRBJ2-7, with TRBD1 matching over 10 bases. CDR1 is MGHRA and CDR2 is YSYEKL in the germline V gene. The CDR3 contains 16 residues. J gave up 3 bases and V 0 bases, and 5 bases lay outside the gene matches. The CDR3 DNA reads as TGCGCCAGCAGCCAAGATGGAGGGACAGGGGACTACGAGCAGTACTTC. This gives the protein CASSQDGGTGDYEQYF.

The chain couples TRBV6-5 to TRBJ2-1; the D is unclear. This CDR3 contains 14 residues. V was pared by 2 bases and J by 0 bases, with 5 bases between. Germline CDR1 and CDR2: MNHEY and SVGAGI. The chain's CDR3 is CASSYDFSYNEQFF. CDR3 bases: TGTGCCAGCAGTTACGACTTCTCCTACAATGAGCAGTTCTTC.

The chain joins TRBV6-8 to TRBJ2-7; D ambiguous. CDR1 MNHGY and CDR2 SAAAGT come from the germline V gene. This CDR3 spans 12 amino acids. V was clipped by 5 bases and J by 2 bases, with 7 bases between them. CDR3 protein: CASSTEPYEQYF. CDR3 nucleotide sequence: TGTGCCAGCAGTACCGAACCCTACGAGCAGTACTTC.

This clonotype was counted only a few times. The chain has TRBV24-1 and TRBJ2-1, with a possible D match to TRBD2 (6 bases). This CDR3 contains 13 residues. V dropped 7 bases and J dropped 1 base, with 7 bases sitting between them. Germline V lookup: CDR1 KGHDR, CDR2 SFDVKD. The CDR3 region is CATRAGSYNEQFF. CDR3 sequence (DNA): TGTGCCACCAGGGCGGGGTCCTACAATGAGCAGTTCTTC.

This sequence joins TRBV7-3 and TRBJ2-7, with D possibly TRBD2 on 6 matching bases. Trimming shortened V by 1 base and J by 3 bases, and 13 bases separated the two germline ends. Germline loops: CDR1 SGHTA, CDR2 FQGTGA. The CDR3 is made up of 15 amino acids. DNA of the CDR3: TGTGCCAGCAGCTTAATGGCGGGGCCCGGCTACGAGCAGTACTTC. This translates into CASSLMAGPGYEQYF.

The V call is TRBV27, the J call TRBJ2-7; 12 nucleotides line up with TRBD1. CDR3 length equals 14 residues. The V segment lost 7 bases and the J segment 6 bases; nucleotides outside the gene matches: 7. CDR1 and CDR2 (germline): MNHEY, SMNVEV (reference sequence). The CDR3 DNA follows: TGTGCCAGCAAGTTGGGACAGGGGGCTGGCGAGCAGTACTTC. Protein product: CASKLGQGAGEQYF.